This section outlines one TCR beta chain sequence together with its context. Its target is unknown. Germline assignment: CDR1 MNHEY and CDR2 SMNVEV (reference sequence). The CDR3 covers 14 residues. Between the trimmed V and J ends, which lost 0 bases and 4 bases, there was a span of 9 bases. These data come from a study of T cell responses to AZD1222 COVID-19 vaccine. Study-level points and caveats: Unmutated regions of variants are reportedly targeted by nearly half of spike-specific TCRs. There were mostly white British donors and more females than males, and clonal diversity was possibly underestimated.

The method was immunoSEQ multiplex PCR; TCRdb's version includes in-frame clones alone and lacks a portion of them. The sample shows 65,000 to 90,000 clones, roughly nine tenths of them seen only once. The starting material was peripheral blood, obtained 28 days after the second AZD1222 dose. The chain uses TRBV27 and TRBJ1-2; no firm D call. The clonotype was recovered from an adult who received the AZD1222 COVID-19 vaccine. The CDR3 DNA reads TGTGCCAGCAGTTTATCCCACGGCCCCTATGGCTACACCTTC. This translates into CASSLSHGPYGYTF.